This T cell receptor beta chain originates from a study of T cells in Graves' hyperthyroidism and ophthalmopathy. The TCR beta CDR3 regions underwent amplification using RNA transcripts as the source. When the TCR CDR3 underwent first-round RT-PCR, the HTBI primer set was used. Each CDR3 protein gets one entry after TCRdb re-called the multiplex PCR reads with MiXCR. The table shows 250,000 to 300,000 distinct CDR3 sequences, with roughly a fifth occurring only once. The V gene's germline CDR1 is MGHRA and CDR2 YSYEKL. This CDR3 spans 15 amino acids. V lost 2 bases, J lost 3 bases, and 6 bases stayed unmatched.

Sequencing was performed on blood. This clonotype originated in a man over 45 with Graves' ophthalmopathy. The genes are TRBV4-1 and TRBJ2-7; 8 bases match TRBD1. For the CDR3, the DNA is TGCGCCAGCAGCCAACTAACAGGGGGTAACTACGAGCAGTACTTC. Translated: CASSQLTGGNYEQYF.